Each of the 12 T cell receptor beta chains below was sequenced from the same sample in a study of T cell responses to AZD1222 COVID-19 vaccine. The method was immunoSEQ multiplex PCR; TCRdb's version includes in-frame clones alone and lacks a portion of them. The sample shows some 170,000 clones, more than 90% of them seen only once. This material consisted of peripheral blood, taken on day 0 of AZD1222 vaccination. Every receptor here comes from an adult in good health.

The V gene is TRBV29-1, the J gene TRBJ1-4; 10 bases fit TRBD1. Germline V lookup: CDR1 SQVTM, CDR2 ANQGSEA. Unmatched junction bases numbered 8, after V lost 7 bases and J lost 6 bases. This CDR3 comprises 14 residues. In DNA form, the CDR3 reads TGCAGCGACCCAAACGGGACAGGGGATGAAAAACTGTTTTTT. It encodes CSDPNGTGDEKLFF. The full variable domain, rest sourced from reference TRBV29-1 and TRBJ1-4, is SAVISQKPSRDICQRGTSLTIQCQVDSQVTMMFWYRQQPGQSLTLIATANQGSEATYESGFVIDKFPISRPNLTFSTLTVSNMSPEDSSIYLCSDPNGTGDEKLFFGSGTQLSVL.

The chain carries TRBV3-1 (or the pseudogene TRBV3-2) and TRBJ1-1; the match to TRBD1 covers 7 bases. Trimming removed 4 bases from V and 4 bases from J; junction bases left unmatched: 6. Germline V CDR1 and CDR2: LGHDT, YNNKEL (reference sequence). CDR3 length equals 14 residues. CDR3 protein: CASSRTQGGTEAFF. In DNA form, the CDR3 reads TGTGCCAGCAGCCGGACCCAGGGGGGCACTGAAGCTTTCTTT.

CDR3 region: CASSPRDVYEQYF. The DNA of the CDR3 is TGTGCCAGCTCACCCAGGGATGTATACGAGCAGTACTTC. This chain joins TRBV18 and TRBJ2-7; tentative D call: TRBD1 (5 bases). Germline CDR1 and CDR2: KGHSH and LQKENI. The V gene lost 3 bases and the J gene lost 4 bases, with 10 bases spanning the gap. The CDR3 runs to 13 residues.

Points on this clone: A junction end diverges from the germline sequence, so it may reflect a read error. The chain combines TRBV6-1 with TRBJ1-4; no clear D gene. Germline CDR1 is MNHNS and CDR2 is SASEGT. This CDR3 has 14 residues. The CDR3 region has the DNA TGTGCCAGCAGGGAAGACTGGGTAACGGAAAAACTGTTTTTT. Its translation: CASREDWVTEKLFF.

In DNA form, the CDR3 reads TGTGCCAGCAGCGCTAGCGGGGGCTACGAGCAGTACTTC. Encoded protein: CASSASGGYEQYF. The chain carries TRBV7-9 and TRBJ2-7; 10 bases map to TRBD2. Germline V gene sequence: CDR1 SEHNR, CDR2 FQNEAQ (reference sequence). The CDR3 has 13 residues. The trim removed 5 bases at V and 3 bases at J, leaving 1 base unmatched.

Concerning this clone itself: Distinct nucleotide sequences in the sample also encode this CDR3. This chain links TRBV5-4 with TRBJ2-7; 7 nucleotides match TRBD1. The CDR3 consists of 14 residues. Germline V gene sequence: CDR1 SGHNT, CDR2 YYREEE (reference sequence). V gave up 0 bases and J gave up 0 bases; unmatched junction bases: 0. This CDR3 reads CASSLAGGSYEQYF. CDR3 nucleotide sequence: TGTGCCAGCAGCTTGGCAGGGGGCTCCTACGAGCAGTACTTC.

This rearrangement joins TRBV4-1 to TRBJ2-7, with TRBD2 matching 8 bases. Trimming took 4 bases from V and 12 from J; bases not matched to a gene: 8. In germline, CDR1 is MGHRA, CDR2 YSYEKL. The CDR3 is made up of 12 amino acids. This CDR3 reads CASSLFSGEMYF. The CDR3 nucleotides are TGCGCCAGCAGCCTGTTTAGCGGGGAGATGTACTTC.

This clone was counted a few times. This chain uses TRBV25-1 with TRBJ2-2; tentatively, D is TRBD2 (6 bases). This CDR3 comprises 15 residues. The germline V and J ends were trimmed by 5 bases and 2 bases, with 12 bases remaining between them. Per the germline V gene, CDR1 is MGHDK and CDR2 is SYGVNS. For the CDR3, the DNA is TGTGCCAGCAGTAGCCGTAGCGGAAACACCGGGGAGCTGTTTTTT. Its translation: CASSSRSGNTGELFF.

To note about this clone: A read error may produce the germline difference seen at one junction end. The chain recombines TRBV5-1 with TRBJ2-1, with D unresolved. Germline V gene lookup returns CDR1 SGHRS and CDR2 YFSETQ. The CDR3 is 14 amino acids. Written as DNA, the CDR3 is TGCGCCAGCAGCTTGGTGGGCTCCGACAATGAGCAGTTCTTC. Residues: CASSLVGSDNEQFF.

The V and J genes are TRBV19 and TRBJ2-5; 8 bases align to TRBD2. The V gene end was trimmed by 8 bases and the J gene end by 4 bases; junction bases not matched to a gene: 6. Germline V lookup: CDR1 LNHDA, CDR2 SQIVND (reference sequence). This CDR3 spans 13 amino acids. CDR3: CASPTTSGETQYF. CDR3 DNA: TGTGCCAGTCCGACAACTAGCGGAGAGACCCAGTACTTC.

V usage is TRBV7-6 and J usage is TRBJ1-1; 10 nucleotides align to TRBD1. The CDR3 has 18 amino acids. The germline V gene encodes CDR1 SGHVS and CDR2 FNYEAQ. V trimming: 1 base; J trimming: 0 bases; junction bases outside the gene matches: 8. Here the CDR3 DNA reads TGTGCCAGCAGCTTAGACGGACAGGGGGTGGGGGTGAACACTGAAGCTTTCTTT. Protein product: CASSLDGQGVGVNTEAFF.

V usage is TRBV9 and J usage is TRBJ2-5, with a tentative D call TRBD1 (5 bases). The CDR3 has 9 residues. The ends were cut back, 1 base at V and 14 bases at J, with 6 bases in the middle. Germline CDR1 reads SGDLS; CDR2 reads YYNGEE. CDR3 region: CASSVRGYF. CDR3 bases: TGTGCCAGCAGCGTAAGGGGTTACTTC.